These T cell receptor beta chains were read from a single sample in a study of OX40 agonist ivuxolimab in advanced cancers. Produced via immunoSEQ multiplex PCR; TCRdb's table is partial and in-frame only. The sample yields just over 40,000 clones, approximately 88% seen once. Sequenced material: CD4+ or CD8+ T cells sorted from blood, taken in a trial of the OX40 agonist ivuxolimab. These receptors all stem from an adult with an advanced solid tumor such as melanoma, head and neck, liver or kidney cancer. CDR3s include the opening cysteine and the closing phenylalanine or tryptophan. D genes are given only for firm matches.

>TRBD1|15|TRBJ1-5|TRBV28
CASSAGTGVNQPQHF
TGTGCCAGCAGTGCCGGGACAGGGGTTAATCAGCCCCAGCATTTT
>NA|13|TRBJ2-7|TRBV27
CASSSTGSYEQYF
TGTGCCAGCAGTTCGACAGGCTCCTACGAGCAGTACTTC
>NA|14|TRBJ1-5|TRBV27
CASSLSYNNQPQHF
TGTGCCAGCAGTTTATCGTACAACAATCAGCCCCAGCATTTT
>TRBD2|16|TRBJ2-7|TRBV6-5
CASSSSPTSASYEQYF
TGTGCCAGCAGTTCCTCGCCGACTAGCGCTTCCTACGAGCAGTACTTC
>NA|15|TRBJ2-3|TRBV27
CASSPRTTSTDTQYF
TGTGCCAGCAGTCCCCGGACCACTAGCACAGATACGCAGTATTTT
>NA|13|TRBJ2-7|TRBV10-2
CASSDDRFLKQYF
TGCGCCAGCAGTGATGACAGGTTTCTCAAGCAGTACTTC
>NA|17|TRBJ1-5|TRBV5-1
CASSLEGGGVSNQPQHF
TGCGCCAGCAGCTTGGAAGGGGGGGGCGTGAGCAATCAGCCCCAGCATTTT
>TRBD1|16|TRBJ2-3|TRBV27
CASSFLGTGHPDTQYF
TGTGCCAGCAGTTTCCTCGGGACAGGTCATCCAGATACGCAGTATTTT
>NA|16|TRBJ2-5|TRBV9
CASSEEGGTIQETQYF
TGTGCCAGCAGCGAGGAGGGCGGGACGATACAAGAGACCCAGTACTTC
>NA|13|TRBJ1-1|TRBV7-9
CASSFRWDTEAFF
TGTGCCAGCAGCTTTAGGTGGGACACTGAAGCTTTCTTT
>NA|14|TRBJ2-7|TRBV19
CASSISEAGYEQYF
TGTGCCAGTAGTATCAGCGAAGCCGGCTACGAGCAGTACTTC
>NA|13|TRBJ2-5|TRBV7-9
CASSDDHQETQYF
TGTGCCAGCAGCGACGACCACCAAGAGACCCAGTACTTC